This TCR beta chain was recorded in a study of Ad26.COV2.S vaccination and SARS-CoV-2 variants. Study-level background: COV1001, an Ad26.COV2.S trial, supplied this vaccine-arm donor.

Remarks on this clone: Its target is not known.

Treatment indicated: around 19 received Ad26.COV2.S at low or high dose, single or two shots; 5 received placebo; per-sample allocation not given. The study sampled participants on day 63 after the first vaccine or placebo injection. V was clipped by 2 bases and J by 8 bases, with 24 bases between them. This CDR3 has 17 amino acids. The germline V gene encodes CDR1 SNHLY and CDR2 FYNNEI. The method was immunoSEQ multiplex PCR; TCRdb's version includes in-frame clones alone and lacks a portion of them. Among 300,000 to 400,000 clones, 85% were seen once, and the ten largest hold approximately 2.1%. Points from the study as a whole: From the TCR breadth and depth analyses, total T cell responses may have been underestimated.

This sequence was found in a person aged 18-65 years who received the Ad26.COV2.S COVID-19 vaccine or a placebo. The sequencing used peripheral blood, collected in a trial of Ad26.COV2.S vaccine versus placebo. The V call is TRBV2, the J call TRBJ1-2, with D perhaps matching TRBD1 (5 bases). The DNA for the CDR3 is TGTGCCAGCAGTGAACGGACCGAAGACAGAACCCTATGGGGCTACACCTTC. Protein product: CASSERTEDRTLWGYTF.